This T cell receptor beta chain was captured in a study of post-analysis software for immune sequencing data. Study results and limitations: Five or six TRBV segments, including TRBV5-6, TRBV5-1 and TRBV20-1, were more frequent in patients than controls. For normalized Chao1 diversity, multiple sclerosis patients scored significantly lower than controls did.

Trimming shortened V by 4 bases and J by 4 bases, and 19 bases separated the two germline ends. The CDR3 sequence is 16 residues long. Researchers reported that TCR beta cDNA libraries carried unique molecular identifiers. Input amounts of 1 to 10 million T cells were used. These gave roughly 500,000 cDNA molecules, so each molecule approximated one T cell. A single record per CDR3 protein comes from TCRdb applying MiXCR to the PCR reads. Of approximately 400,000 distinct CDR3 sequences in the sample, roughly 38% were seen once. A few counts support this clonotype. Antigen: not known. What was sequenced was blood. The TCR was taken from a girl aged 5-17 years with multiple sclerosis. The V and J genes are TRBV12-3 or TRBV12-4 and TRBJ1-2; weak D call: TRBD1 (5 bases). CDR3 bases: TGTGCCAGCAGTTCCGCCTCAGGGTTCAAGATCTATGGCTACACCTTC. Translation: CASSSASGFKIYGYTF.